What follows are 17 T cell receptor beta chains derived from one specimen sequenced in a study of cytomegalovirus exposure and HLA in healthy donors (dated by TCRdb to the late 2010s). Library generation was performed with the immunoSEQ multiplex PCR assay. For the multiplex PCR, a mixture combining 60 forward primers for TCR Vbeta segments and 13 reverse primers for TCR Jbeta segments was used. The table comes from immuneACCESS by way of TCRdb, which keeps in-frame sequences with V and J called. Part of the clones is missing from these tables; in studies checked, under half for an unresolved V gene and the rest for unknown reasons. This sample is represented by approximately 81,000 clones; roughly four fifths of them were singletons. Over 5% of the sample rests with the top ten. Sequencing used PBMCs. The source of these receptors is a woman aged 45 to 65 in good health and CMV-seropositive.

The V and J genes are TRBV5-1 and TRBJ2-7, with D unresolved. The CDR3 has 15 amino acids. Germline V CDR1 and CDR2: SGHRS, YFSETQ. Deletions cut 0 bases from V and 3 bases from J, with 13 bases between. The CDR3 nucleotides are TGCGCCAGCAGCTTGGTCGAGAATCACTACTACGAGCAGTACTTC. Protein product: CASSLVENHYYEQYF.

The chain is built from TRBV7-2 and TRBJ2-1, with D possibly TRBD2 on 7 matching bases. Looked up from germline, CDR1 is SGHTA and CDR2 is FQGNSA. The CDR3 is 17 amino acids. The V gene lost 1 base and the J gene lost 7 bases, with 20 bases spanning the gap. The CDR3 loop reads CASSLEGGGLGGNEQFF. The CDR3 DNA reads TGTGCCAGCAGCTTAGAGGGTGGGGGCTTGGGGGGGAATGAGCAGTTCTTC.

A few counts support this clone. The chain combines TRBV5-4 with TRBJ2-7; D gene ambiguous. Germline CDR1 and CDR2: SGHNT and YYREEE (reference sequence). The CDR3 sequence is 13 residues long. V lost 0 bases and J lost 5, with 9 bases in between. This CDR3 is CASSLAGSHEQYF. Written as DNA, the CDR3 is TGTGCCAGCAGCTTGGCTGGCTCGCACGAGCAGTACTTC.

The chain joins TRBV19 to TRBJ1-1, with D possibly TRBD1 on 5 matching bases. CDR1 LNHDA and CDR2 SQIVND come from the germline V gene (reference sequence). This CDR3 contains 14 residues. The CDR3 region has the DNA TGTGTCACGTTCGGGACTCACGTTGACACTGAAGCTTTCTTT. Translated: CVTFGTHVDTEAFF.

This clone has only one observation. The CDR3: CAISRSSGGGGYTF. In DNA, the CDR3 is TGTGCCATCAGCAGAAGTTCAGGGGGCGGCGGCTACACCTTC. The V and J genes are TRBV6-5 and TRBJ1-2; 8 positions agree with TRBD1. V lost 10 bases to trimming and J lost 8 bases; unmatched junction nucleotides: 15. The CDR3 sequence is 14 residues long. CDR1 MNHEY and CDR2 SVGAGI come from the germline V gene.

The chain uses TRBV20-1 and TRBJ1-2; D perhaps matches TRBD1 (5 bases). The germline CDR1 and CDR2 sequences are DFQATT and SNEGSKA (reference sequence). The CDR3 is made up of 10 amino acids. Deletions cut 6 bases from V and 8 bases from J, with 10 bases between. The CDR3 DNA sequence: TGCAGTGCGCTGAAGGGGGGCTACACCTTC. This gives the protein CSALKGGYTF.

The CDR3 region is CASSLGVGRSYEAFF. CDR3 in DNA: TGCGCCAGCAGCTTGGGCGTCGGCAGGTCGTATGAAGCTTTCTTT. The chain has TRBV5-1 and TRBJ1-1; no clear D. Trimming pared 0 bases from V and 7 bases from J, leaving 16 bases between. This CDR3 has 15 amino acids. Germline V CDR1 and CDR2: SGHRS, YFSETQ.

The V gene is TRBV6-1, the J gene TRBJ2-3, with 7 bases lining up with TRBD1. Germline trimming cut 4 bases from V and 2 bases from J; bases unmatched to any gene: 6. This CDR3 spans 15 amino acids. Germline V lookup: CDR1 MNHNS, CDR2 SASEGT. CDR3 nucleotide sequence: TGTGCCAGCAGTGGTGGGACAGACCACACAGATACGCAGTATTTT. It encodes CASSGGTDHTDTQYF.

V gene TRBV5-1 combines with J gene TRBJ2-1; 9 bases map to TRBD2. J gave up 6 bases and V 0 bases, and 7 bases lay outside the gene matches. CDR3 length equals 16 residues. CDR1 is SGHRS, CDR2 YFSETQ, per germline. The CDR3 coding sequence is TGCGCCAGCAGCTTGGTCCTAGCGGGAAGTAGCAATGAGCAGTTCTTC. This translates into CASSLVLAGSSNEQFF.

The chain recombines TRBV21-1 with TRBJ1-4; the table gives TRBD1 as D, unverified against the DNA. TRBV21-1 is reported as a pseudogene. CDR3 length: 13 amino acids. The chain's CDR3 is CASSKAGRGWLFF. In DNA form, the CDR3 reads TGTGCCAGCAGCAAAGCTGGAAGGGGATGGCTGTTTTTT.

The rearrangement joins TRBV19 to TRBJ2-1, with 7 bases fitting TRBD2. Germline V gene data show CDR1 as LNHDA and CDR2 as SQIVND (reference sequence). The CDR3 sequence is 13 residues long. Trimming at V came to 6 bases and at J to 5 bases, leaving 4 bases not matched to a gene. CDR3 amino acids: CASSAGAHNEQFF. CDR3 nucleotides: TGTGCCAGTAGCGCGGGAGCTCACAATGAGCAGTTCTTC.

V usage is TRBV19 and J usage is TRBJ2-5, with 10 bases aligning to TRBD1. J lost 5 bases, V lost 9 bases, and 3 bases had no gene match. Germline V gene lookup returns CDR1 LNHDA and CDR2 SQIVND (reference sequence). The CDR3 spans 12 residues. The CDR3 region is CASRDRGETQYF. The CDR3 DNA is TGTGCCAGCCGGGACAGGGGTGAGACCCAGTACTTC.

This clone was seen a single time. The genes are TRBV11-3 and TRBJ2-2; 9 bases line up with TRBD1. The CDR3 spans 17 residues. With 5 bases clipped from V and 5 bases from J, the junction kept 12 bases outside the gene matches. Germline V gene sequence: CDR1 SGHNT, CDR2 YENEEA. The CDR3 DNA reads TGTGCCAGCAGCCCAGGCACCGGGACAGGGAGAACCGGGGAGCTGTTTTTT. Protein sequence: CASSPGTGTGRTGELFF.

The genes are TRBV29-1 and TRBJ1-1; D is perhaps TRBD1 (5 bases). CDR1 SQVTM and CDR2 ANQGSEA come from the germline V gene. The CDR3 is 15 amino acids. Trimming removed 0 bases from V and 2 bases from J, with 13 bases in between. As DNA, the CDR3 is TGCAGCGTTGAAGATCTCGGGGGAGGTAACACTGAAGCTTTCTTT. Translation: CSVEDLGGGNTEAFF.

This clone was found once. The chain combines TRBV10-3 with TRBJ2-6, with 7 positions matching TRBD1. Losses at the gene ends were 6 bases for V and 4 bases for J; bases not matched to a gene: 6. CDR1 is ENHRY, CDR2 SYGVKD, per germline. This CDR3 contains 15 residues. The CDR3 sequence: CAISNRGNGANVLTF. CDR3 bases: TGTGCCATCAGCAACAGGGGTAACGGGGCCAACGTCCTGACTTTC.

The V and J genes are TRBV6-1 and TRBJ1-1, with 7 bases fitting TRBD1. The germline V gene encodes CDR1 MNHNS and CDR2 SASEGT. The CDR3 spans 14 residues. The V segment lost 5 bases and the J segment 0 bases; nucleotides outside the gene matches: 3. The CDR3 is CASSTGALNTEAFF. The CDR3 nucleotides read TGTGCCAGCAGTACAGGGGCACTGAACACTGAAGCTTTCTTT.

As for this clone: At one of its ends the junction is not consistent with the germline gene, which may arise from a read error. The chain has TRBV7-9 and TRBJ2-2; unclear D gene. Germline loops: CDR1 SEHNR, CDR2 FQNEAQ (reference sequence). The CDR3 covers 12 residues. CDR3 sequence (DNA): TGTTCCAGCAGCTTTGAGACCGGGGAGCTGTTTTTT. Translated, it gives CSSSFETGELFF.